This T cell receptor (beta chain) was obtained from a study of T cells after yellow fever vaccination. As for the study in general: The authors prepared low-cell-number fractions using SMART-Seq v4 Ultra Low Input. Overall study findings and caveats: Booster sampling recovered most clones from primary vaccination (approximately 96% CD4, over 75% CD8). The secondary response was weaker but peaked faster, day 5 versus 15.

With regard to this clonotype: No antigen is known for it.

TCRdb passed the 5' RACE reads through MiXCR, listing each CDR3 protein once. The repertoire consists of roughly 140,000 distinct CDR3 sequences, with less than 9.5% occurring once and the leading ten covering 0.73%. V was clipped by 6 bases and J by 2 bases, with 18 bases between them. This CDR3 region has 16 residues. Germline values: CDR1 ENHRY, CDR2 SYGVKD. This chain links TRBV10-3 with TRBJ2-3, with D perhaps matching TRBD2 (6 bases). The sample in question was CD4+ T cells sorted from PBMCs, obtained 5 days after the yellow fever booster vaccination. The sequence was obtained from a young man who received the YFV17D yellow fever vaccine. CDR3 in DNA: TGTGCCATCAGGCTGTCCGGGACTTCTCTCACAGATACGCAGTATTTT. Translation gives CAIRLSGTSLTDTQYF.